Presented here are 25 T cell receptor beta chains from one specimen sequenced in a study of cytomegalovirus exposure and HLA in healthy donors. TCRdb's table, derived via immunoSEQ multiplex PCR, lists solely in-frame clones and lacks some. The sample has approximately 180,000 clones; about 86% are singletons. Material for sequencing was PBMCs. These receptors were collected from a woman in her 30s in good health and CMV-seronegative.

In this sample, this clone turned up once. Other DNA sequences within the sample encode an identical CDR3. CDR3 coding DNA: TGTGCCAGTAGCGTTACAGGGTCCTACGAGCAGTACTTC. Its translation: CASSVTGSYEQYF. V usage is TRBV25-1 and J usage is TRBJ2-7; D is possibly TRBD1 (6 bases). This CDR3 has 13 amino acids. The germline CDR1 and CDR2 sequences are MGHDK and SYGVNS. The V end was cut by 9 bases, the J end by 1 base, with 13 bases between.

This chain links TRBV27 with TRBJ1-2, with a possible D match to TRBD1 (5 bases). Germline V CDR1 and CDR2: MNHEY, SMNVEV (reference sequence). This CDR3 has 14 amino acids. The V end lost 0 bases, the J end lost 4 bases, and 9 bases lay between the germline ends. In nucleotides, the CDR3 is TGTGCCAGCAGTTTATCGGCAGGGCTCTATGGCTACACCTTC. The encoded protein is CASSLSAGLYGYTF.

This clone was observed once. The chain employs TRBV27 and TRBJ1-1; the D gene is possibly TRBD1 (5 bases). V was shortened by 3 bases and J by 5 bases, with 16 bases between the two germline ends. The CDR3 is 15 residues long. CDR1 and CDR2 (germline): MNHEY, SMNVEV (reference sequence). The CDR3: CASSFLGGGGTEAFF. CDR3 sequence (DNA): TGTGCCAGCAGTTTCTTAGGTGGGGGGGGGACTGAAGCTTTCTTT.

As regards this clone: Additional DNA sequences in this sample encode the identical CDR3. The J gene is TRBJ1-5, the V gene TRBV5-1; TRBD1 aligns across 11 bases. The junction had 3 bases not matched to a gene; V was cut back by 3 bases and J by 7 bases. The CDR3 loop spans 14 amino acids. Germline V lookup: CDR1 SGHRS, CDR2 YFSETQ. The CDR3 reads CASSSGTGGQPQHF. The CDR3 nucleotides are TGCGCCAGCAGCTCAGGGACAGGGGGACAGCCCCAGCATTTT.

The chain has TRBV6-5 and TRBJ2-7; TRBD1 matches at 9 bases. Trimming at V came to 4 bases and at J to 3 bases, leaving 1 base not matched to a gene. Germline V gives CDR1 MNHEY, CDR2 SVGAGI. This CDR3 region has 13 residues. The CDR3 DNA follows: TGTGCCAGCAGTTCGGACAGGGGCTACGAGCAGTACTTC. This codes for CASSSDRGYEQYF.

The rearrangement links TRBV7-6 to TRBJ1-4; a possible D gene is TRBD1 (6 bases). CDR1 SGHVS and CDR2 FNYEAQ come from the germline V gene. The CDR3 runs to 18 residues. Between the trimmed V and J ends, which lost 0 bases and 6 bases, there was a span of 20 bases. The CDR3 DNA reads TGTGCCAGCAGCTTAGCAGGAAGGTGGATGGCAGGGGATGAAAAACTGTTTTTT. This gives the protein CASSLAGRWMAGDEKLFF. The entire variable domain, with the rest obtained from reference TRBV7-6 and TRBJ1-4, is as follows: GAGVSQSPRYKVTKRGQDVALRCDPISGHVSLYWYRQALGQGPEFLTYFNYEAQQDKSGLPNDRFSAERPEGSISTLTIQRTEQRDSAMYRCASSLAGRWMAGDEKLFFGSGTQLSVL.

The chain uses TRBV19 and TRBJ1-1; D is uncertain. V was cut by 5 bases and J by 7 bases, with 11 bases left in between. Looked up from germline, CDR1 is LNHDA and CDR2 is SQIVND (reference sequence). The CDR3 runs to 12 residues. The CDR3 DNA sequence: TGTGCCAGTAGTTCGAGCGCGGTTGAAGCTTTCTTT. It specifies CASSSSAVEAFF.

The rearrangement uses TRBV4-3 and TRBJ2-2, with 9 bases lining up with TRBD1. Germline loops: CDR1 LGHNA, CDR2 YSLEER. V shed 0 bases and J 6 bases; nucleotides not matched to a gene: 14. The CDR3 totals 19 residues. CDR3 in amino acids: CASSQDPSRDRAHAGELFF. The DNA of the CDR3 is TGCGCCAGCAGCCAAGACCCCAGTAGGGACAGGGCTCACGCCGGGGAGCTGTTTTTT.

Only a few counts were recorded for this clone. The rearrangement uses TRBV7-9 and TRBJ2-3; D remains ambiguous. The germline V gene has CDR1 SEHNR and CDR2 FQNEAQ (reference sequence). With 3 bases removed from V and 1 base from J, the gap between germline ends came to 2 bases. The CDR3 sequence is 12 residues long. For the CDR3, the DNA is TGTGCCAGCAGCTTCGGCACAGATACGCAGTATTTT. Its protein product is CASSFGTDTQYF.

V and J are TRBV2 and TRBJ2-4; 7 bases line up with TRBD1. Germline assignment: CDR1 SNHLY and CDR2 FYNNEI. The V gene end was trimmed by 9 bases and the J gene end by 2 bases; junction bases not matched to a gene: 13. The CDR3 is 16 residues long. CDR3 in DNA: TGTGCCAGTCGGGACAGCCAAAACCCTACCAAAAACATTCAGTACTTC. Its translation is CASRDSQNPTKNIQYF.

The genes are TRBV9 and TRBJ1-1; 7 bases fit TRBD1. The CDR3 is 15 amino acids. The germline V gene has CDR1 SGDLS and CDR2 YYNGEE. Trimming at V came to 4 bases and at J to 2 bases, leaving 8 bases not matched to a gene. The DNA for the CDR3 is TGTGCCAGCAGCCCCTGGGACAGCAGAAACACTGAAGCTTTCTTT. Its translation is CASSPWDSRNTEAFF.

The rearrangement links TRBV6-6 to TRBJ1-4; D uncertain. The CDR3 totals 15 residues. Trimming pared 0 bases from V and 7 bases from J, leaving 12 bases between. Germline V gives CDR1 MNHNY, CDR2 SVGAGI (reference sequence). For the CDR3, the DNA is TGTGCCAGCAGTTACTCAAGAGGGAGAGGTGAAAAACTGTTTTTT. This codes for CASSYSRGRGEKLFF.

J is TRBJ2-1 and V is TRBV6-5, with 11 nucleotides matching TRBD2. Germline V lookup: CDR1 MNHEY, CDR2 SVGAGI. With V trimmed by 2 bases and J by 7 bases, 7 bases remained unmatched. The CDR3 consists of 16 residues. The DNA of the CDR3 is TGTGCCAGCAGTTACCTGACTAGCGGGGTTGGAAATGAGCAGTTCTTC. The encoded protein is CASSYLTSGVGNEQFF.

The rearrangement links TRBV19 to TRBJ1-2; 7 positions match TRBD1. The CDR3 covers 12 residues. V lost 5 bases and J lost 10; bases outside the gene matches: 7. Germline V gives CDR1 LNHDA, CDR2 SQIVND (reference sequence). The CDR3 bases are TGTGCCAGTAGTTTCCCACAGGGGCACTACACCTTC. It encodes CASSFPQGHYTF.

V gene TRBV9 combines with J gene TRBJ2-7; 7 nucleotides line up with TRBD1. With V trimmed by 3 bases and J by 1 base, 4 bases remained unmatched. CDR1 and CDR2 from the germline V gene are SGDLS and YYNGEE. CDR3 length equals 14 residues. The DNA of the CDR3 is TGTGCCAGCAGCGAGGGACAGAGATCCTACGAGCAGTACTTC. As protein: CASSEGQRSYEQYF.

The rearrangement links TRBV4-1 to TRBJ2-1; 8 bases fit TRBD1. The CDR3 spans 18 residues. CDR1 and CDR2 (germline): MGHRA, YSYEKL. V was pared by 0 bases and J by 3 bases, with 10 bases of the junction left unmatched. This CDR3 is CASSQDLKGQVRYNEQFF. In nucleotides, the CDR3 is TGCGCCAGCAGCCAAGATCTCAAGGGACAGGTTCGCTACAATGAGCAGTTCTTC.

The V gene is TRBV5-6, the J gene TRBJ2-3; a weak D match, TRBD2 (6 bases). The CDR3 sequence is 16 residues long. The germline V gene has CDR1 SGHDT and CDR2 YYEEEE. Deletions cut 1 base from V and 0 bases from J, with 12 bases between. CDR3 in DNA: TGTGCCAGCAGCTTGATGTGGGAGGCGAGCACAGATACGCAGTATTTT. Amino acid sequence: CASSLMWEASTDTQYF.

The J gene is TRBJ2-5, the V gene TRBV11-2; 8 bases match TRBD1. Germline CDR1 is SGHAT and CDR2 is FQNNGV. The trim removed 5 bases at V and 2 bases at J, leaving 7 bases unmatched. This CDR3 has 15 residues. Here the CDR3 reads CASSIHRTGQETQYF. The CDR3 DNA is TGTGCCAGCAGCATACACCGGACAGGGCAAGAGACCCAGTACTTC.

V gene TRBV2 combines with J gene TRBJ1-2, with D perhaps TRBD1 (5 bases). The germline V and J ends were trimmed by 10 bases and 4 bases, with 10 bases remaining between them. Germline V lookup: CDR1 SNHLY, CDR2 FYNNEI. This CDR3 has 11 amino acids. The CDR3 DNA sequence: TGTGCCACATCAGGGCGCTATGGCTACACCTTC. The encoded protein is CATSGRYGYTF.

The chain joins TRBV2 to TRBJ2-7, with TRBD1 as a possible D gene (6 bases). The length of the CDR3 is 16 residues. The germline V gene has CDR1 SNHLY and CDR2 FYNNEI. The V gene lost 6 bases and the J gene lost 0 bases, with 18 bases spanning the gap. The CDR3 region has the DNA TGTGCCAGCAGGGGGAACCGGGACACGAGCTCCTACGAGCAGTACTTC. It specifies CASRGNRDTSSYEQYF.

The chain couples TRBV6-6 to TRBJ2-7; 11 bases match TRBD1. V was pared by 5 bases and J by 3 bases, with 0 bases of the junction left unmatched. The CDR3 length is 13 residues. Looked up from germline, CDR1 is MNHNY and CDR2 is SVGAGI (reference sequence). CDR3 region: CASSGTGGYEQYF. CDR3 nucleotide sequence: TGTGCCAGCAGTGGGACAGGGGGCTACGAGCAGTACTTC.

This clone was seen just once. J is TRBJ2-3 and V is TRBV19; TRBD2 is a possible D gene (5 bases). The V and J ends lost 1 base and 5 bases respectively, with 13 bases between them. CDR3 length: 15 amino acids. Germline values: CDR1 LNHDA, CDR2 SQIVND (reference sequence). The CDR3 bases are TGTGCCAGTAGTATAGTCGGTAGCGCAGGAGATACGCAGTATTTT. This sequence encodes CASSIVGSAGDTQYF.

This clone was seen more than once but under ten times. The chain has TRBV10-1 and TRBJ1-6; 8 nucleotides match TRBD1. V lost 6 bases, J lost 9 bases, and 4 bases stayed unmatched. The CDR3 has 13 amino acids. The germline CDR1 and CDR2 sequences are WNHNN and SYGVQD (reference sequence). DNA of the CDR3: TGCGCCAGCAGCCCGGACAGGGCTTCACCCCTCCACTTT. Residues: CASSPDRASPLHF.

The rearrangement links TRBV30 to TRBJ1-2; D might be TRBD1 (6 bases). Trimming took off 3 bases at V and 0 bases at J, with 17 bases between the two ends. The CDR3 runs to 16 residues. Germline V gene data show CDR1 as GTSNPN and CDR2 as SVGIG (reference sequence). The CDR3 protein is CAWSGPGTLTNYGYTF. The CDR3 coding sequence is TGTGCCTGGAGCGGGCCCGGGACACTTACTAACTATGGCTACACCTTC.

This clone was seen just once. J is TRBJ1-2 and V is TRBV4-2; 10 bases are a match to TRBD1. Unmatched junction bases numbered 14, after V lost 1 base and J lost 0 bases. CDR3 length: 20 amino acids. Germline CDR1 reads LGHNA; CDR2 reads YNFKEQ. CDR3 region: CASSQAPPSGTGVTNYGYTF. In nucleotides, the CDR3 is TGTGCCAGCAGCCAAGCCCCACCATCCGGGACAGGGGTAACTAACTATGGCTACACCTTC.